The subject of this entry is one T cell receptor beta chain. The specificity of this receptor is unknown. Base qualities are not provided; no much larger clone lies one nucleotide away. TCRbeta CDR3 regions were amplified from genomic DNA by means of the immunoSEQ Assay, a bias-controlled multiplex PCR. The original methods were these. The number of nucleated cells in each sample was estimated from the amplification of reference gene primers within the assay. To quantify the absolute abundance of each unique TCRbeta CDR3 rearrangement, sequence reads were collapsed and filtered. For each sample, productive Simpson clonality was calculated as the square root of Simpson's diversity index across productive rearrangements. Here the immuneACCESS table is served through TCRdb, limited to in-frame sequences with V and J called. Missing clones are a known gap in these copies; in checked studies unresolved V genes cover under half, and the rest lacks a known reason. V and J calls plus clone size are reproduced from that table; the DNA served to infer D and trimming. This sample has some 210,000 clones in its table, and 75% to 85% of those were observed once. Of the sample, 4.3% is held by the ten largest clones.

This sample is drawn from a study of blood T cell repertoires in COVID-19 (dated by TCRdb to the early 2020s). At the level of the whole study: The collaborator samples originated in the United States, Italy and Spain and spanned the acute and convalescent phases of COVID-19. The material from the prospective study consisted of cDNA or gDNA derived from T cells, B-cell-depleted T cells, or PBMCs. Subjects who had been exposed to COVID-19, were actively infected with it, or had recovered from it provided the deeply sampled blood TCRbeta repertoires that made up the dataset. The repertoires were released in a freely available public database meant as a resource for research on the immune response to SARS-CoV-2. Samples were obtained from the ongoing ImmuneRACE study (first 160 participants) and from 1,200 or so subjects provided by 6 global collaborators. Nearly every sample came with metadata listing a de-identified subject ID, COVID-19 status, age in years and sex. HLA class I and class II types, where available, came from metadata supplied by the sample provider rather than from assay-based typing.

Trimming costs V 0 bases and J 7 bases, and their ends lie 18 bases apart. The CDR3 runs 16 residues from the cysteine to the phenylalanine. Just the 48-base CDR3 DNA is kept, in frame starting at base 1. CDR1 and CDR2 are read off the germline V gene (reference sequence) as MNHEY and SMNVEV. Enrolling through a virtual design, the prospective study's participants ranged in age from roughly 18 to 95 years and lived across 24 United States geographic areas. In the prospective study, cohorts were assigned on the basis of participant-reported clinical history obtained from a screening survey and a study questionnaire. In the prospective study, whole blood, serum and a nasopharyngeal or oropharyngeal swab were collected from each participant by mobile phlebotomists. Prospective study participants could optionally give additional blood draws and questionnaires over a 2-month period. Before DNA extraction, prospective study blood samples were shipped either frozen or at room temperature.

Results the study describes overall, beyond this receptor: The amount of clinical and demographic metadata varied by source and participant and was provided uncurated.

The origin of this receptor is a man between 25 and 39 years old with acute COVID-19. The specimen sequenced was PBMCs or T cells enriched from blood (not recorded which). The sequence joins TRBV27 to TRBJ1-2; the D gene lacks a confident call. The CDR3 amino acid sequence is: CASSLSGPNPAGGYTF. The DNA sequence is TGTGCCAGCAGTTTATCGGGCCCGAATCCAGCAGGTGGCTACACCTTC.